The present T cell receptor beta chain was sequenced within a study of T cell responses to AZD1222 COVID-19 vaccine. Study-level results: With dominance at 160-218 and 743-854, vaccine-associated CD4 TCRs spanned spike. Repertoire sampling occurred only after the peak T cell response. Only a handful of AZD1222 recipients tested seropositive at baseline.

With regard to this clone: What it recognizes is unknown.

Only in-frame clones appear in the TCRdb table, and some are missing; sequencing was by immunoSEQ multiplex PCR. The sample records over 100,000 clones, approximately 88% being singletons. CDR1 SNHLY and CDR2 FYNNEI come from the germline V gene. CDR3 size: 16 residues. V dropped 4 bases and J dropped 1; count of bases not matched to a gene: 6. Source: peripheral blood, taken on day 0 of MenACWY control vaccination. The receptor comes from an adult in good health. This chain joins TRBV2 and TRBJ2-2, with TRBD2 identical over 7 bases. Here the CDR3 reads CASSALKRGNTGELFF. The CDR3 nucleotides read TGTGCCAGCAGTGCACTTAAGCGGGGGAACACCGGGGAGCTGTTTTTT.